This is a list of T cell receptor beta chains from one sample in a study of beta chain features in type 1 diabetes. Measured with immunoSEQ multiplex PCR; TCRdb has only the in-frame clones, and not every one. The sample lists 200,000 to 250,000 clones, roughly a tenth occurring once. The material sequenced was central memory CD4+ T cells from blood. Receptors originate from a man aged 18 to 35 in good health. The CDR3 runs from the conserved cysteine through the conserved F or W. Each record gives: V gene, J gene, D gene, clone size, CDR3 protein, CDR3 DNA. The D gene is left open where the match is weak. Expanded clones are given a class, and other clones once, few, many or no size at all.

V: TRBV30
J: TRBJ2-4
D: NA
size: few
CDR3: CAWSVSGIIAKNIQYF
DNA: TGTGCCTGGAGTGTATCAGGGATCATAGCCAAAAACATTCAGTACTTC

V: TRBV15
J: TRBJ2-1
D: TRBD2
size: NA
CDR3: CATSRELAGGPRFSNEQFF
DNA: TGTGCCACCAGCAGGGAGCTAGCGGGAGGGCCCCGATTCAGCAATGAGCAGTTCTTC

V: TRBV28
J: TRBJ2-7
D: TRBD2
size: few
CDR3: CASPPSGTSGLGSSYEQYF
DNA: TGTGCCAGTCCTCCCTCCGGGACTAGCGGTTTGGGAAGCTCCTACGAGCAGTACTTC

V: TRBV30
J: TRBJ1-1
D: TRBD1
size: NA
CDR3: CAWGQGMNTEAFF
DNA: TGTGCCTGGGGACAGGGTATGAACACTGAAGCTTTCTTT

V: TRBV7-2
J: TRBJ2-4
D: NA
size: NA
CDR3: CASSYDSSKNIQYF
DNA: TGTGCCAGCAGCTATGACAGCTCGAAAAACATTCAGTACTTC

V: TRBV4-1
J: TRBJ2-1
D: NA
size: many
CDR3: CASTPTPAGAREQFF
DNA: TGCGCCAGCACCCCGACTCCGGCCGGAGCGCGGGAGCAGTTCTTC

V: TRBV29-1
J: TRBJ2-5
D: NA
size: few
CDR3: CSAIKETQYF
DNA: TGCAGCGCGATAAAAGAGACCCAGTACTTC

V: TRBV28
J: TRBJ1-5
D: NA
size: NA
CDR3: CASRPGNTRQPQHF
DNA: TGTGCCAGCAGGCCCGGGAATACCCGACAGCCCCAGCATTTT

V: TRBV30
J: TRBJ2-5
D: TRBD2
size: once
CDR3: CAWGRGTSGLQETQYF
DNA: TGTGCCTGGGGGAGGGGGACTAGCGGCCTCCAAGAGACCCAGTACTTC

V: TRBV7-9
J: TRBJ2-6
D: TRBD1
size: NA
CDR3: CASSFMSGTGGRGANVLTF
DNA: TGTGCCAGCAGCTTCATGTCCGGGACAGGCGGGCGAGGGGCCAACGTCCTGACTTTC

V: TRBV30
J: TRBJ2-5
D: NA
size: few
CDR3: CAWSVRRQETQYF
DNA: TGTGCCTGGAGTGTAAGACGACAAGAGACCCAGTACTTC

V: TRBV14
J: TRBJ2-3
D: TRBD2
size: few
CDR3: CASSQAGLAGVRDTQYF
DNA: TGTGCCAGCAGCCAAGCGGGACTAGCGGGAGTTAGAGATACGCAGTATTTT

V: TRBV7-6
J: TRBJ2-5
D: TRBD2
size: NA
CDR3: CASSPSPGLAAETQYF
DNA: TGTGCCAGCAGCCCCTCCCCGGGACTAGCGGCCGAGACCCAGTACTTC

V: TRBV7-2
J: TRBJ2-7
D: TRBD2
size: many
CDR3: CASTLVAGGTYEQYF
DNA: TGTGCCAGCACCTTAGTAGCGGGAGGGACCTACGAGCAGTACTTC

V: TRBV27
J: TRBJ2-1
D: NA
size: many
CDR3: CASSSFSYNEQFF
DNA: TGTGCCAGCTCCAGCTTTTCCTACAATGAGCAGTTCTTC

V: TRBV4-1
J: TRBJ2-1
D: NA
size: few
CDR3: CASRHEAALSGINEQFF
DNA: TGCGCCAGCAGACATGAGGCTGCTCTTAGCGGAATCAATGAGCAGTTCTTC

V: TRBV11-3
J: TRBJ2-5
D: NA
size: few
CDR3: CASSLGARVQETQYF
DNA: TGTGCCAGCAGCTTAGGTGCGAGGGTCCAAGAGACCCAGTACTTC

V: TRBV6-1
J: TRBJ2-1
D: TRBD2
size: NA
CDR3: CASRILAGVGNEQFF
DNA: TGTGCCAGCCGTATACTAGCGGGAGTTGGTAATGAGCAGTTCTTC

V: TRBV5-4
J: TRBJ2-1
D: NA
size: NA
CDR3: CASSLENLGNEQFF
DNA: TGTGCCAGCAGCTTGGAGAACCTGGGGAATGAGCAGTTCTTC